One sample yielded the 16 T cell receptor beta chains listed below, sequenced in a study of blood T cell repertoires in COVID-19. Repertoires were generated with immunoSEQ multiplex PCR, while TCRdb's copy carries only in-frame clones and drops some. The sample lists about 210,000 clones, about 92% occurring once. The sequenced sample was peripheral blood. These receptors originate from a man aged 25-40 years with acute or convalescent COVID-19.

The J gene is TRBJ2-2, the V gene TRBV4-1; 7 bases are a match to TRBD2. J gave up 8 bases and V 2 bases, and 17 bases lay outside the gene matches. CDR1 MGHRA and CDR2 YSYEKL come from the germline V gene. The CDR3 is 18 residues long. The CDR3 loop reads CASSQPLDQRGRYGELFF. For the CDR3, the DNA is TGCGCCAGCAGCCAACCCTTAGACCAGCGGGGAAGGTATGGGGAGCTGTTTTTT.

This sequence joins TRBV19 and TRBJ2-7; weak D call: TRBD1 (8 bases). CDR3 size: 16 residues. Germline CDR1 is LNHDA and CDR2 is SQIVND (reference sequence). Trimming took off 4 bases at V and 1 base at J, with 17 bases between the two ends. The chain's CDR3 is CASSTPDRGLSYEQYF. The CDR3 nucleotides are TGTGCCAGTAGTACCCCCGACAGGGGACTATCCTACGAGCAGTACTTC.

This clone was seen just once. J is TRBJ2-5 and V is TRBV6-6, with TRBD2 as a possible D gene (5 bases). V lost 4 bases and J lost 1, with 13 bases in between. The germline CDR1 and CDR2 sequences are MNHNY and SVGAGI (reference sequence). The CDR3 loop spans 15 amino acids. The CDR3 region has the DNA TGTGCCAGCAGTTTTCTCCCGGGAAGCCAAGAGACCCAGTACTTC. Translation: CASSFLPGSQETQYF.

To note about this clone: The sample has other DNA sequences that encode this CDR3 too. The rearrangement joins TRBV7-3 to TRBJ2-1; the match to TRBD2 covers 11 bases. V was pared by 5 bases and J by 4 bases, with 4 bases of the junction left unmatched. This CDR3 comprises 15 residues. Germline CDR1 and CDR2: SGHTA and FQGTGA. The CDR3 here is CASSRRLAGYNEQFF. As DNA, the CDR3 is TGTGCCAGCAGCCGACGACTAGCGGGGTACAATGAGCAGTTCTTC.

The rearrangement uses TRBV28 and TRBJ1-3, with TRBD1 matching 7 bases. V was pared by 6 bases and J by 0 bases, with 5 bases of the junction left unmatched. The germline gives CDR1 MDHEN, CDR2 SYDVKM. The CDR3 has 15 amino acids. CDR3 loop: CASSSGQSSGNTIYF. DNA for the CDR3: TGTGCCAGCAGCTCGGGACAGTCCTCTGGAAACACCATATATTTT. Full variable domain (outside the CDR3, taken from reference TRBV28 and TRBJ1-3): DVKVTQSSRYLVKRTGEKVFLECVQDMDHENMFWYRQDPGLGLRLIYFSYDVKMKEKGDIPEGYSVSREKKERFSLILESASTNQTSMYLCASSSGQSSGNTIYFGEGSWLTVV.

This clone was recorded a few times. V usage is TRBV27 and J usage is TRBJ2-5; perhaps TRBD2 as D (7 bases). This CDR3 is 17 amino acids long. The germline V and J ends were trimmed by 3 bases and 1 base, with 18 bases remaining between them. Germline V gene sequence: CDR1 MNHEY, CDR2 SMNVEV (reference sequence). The CDR3 nucleotides read TGTGCCAGCAGTTTGGGGATACAGGGCGGGGGCCAAGAGACCCAGTACTTC. Protein product: CASSLGIQGGGQETQYF.

The J gene is TRBJ2-1, the V gene TRBV4-1, with a possible D match to TRBD2 (5 bases). The ends were cut back, 1 base at V and 10 bases at J, with 17 bases in the middle. CDR1 is MGHRA and CDR2 is YSYEKL in the germline V gene. The CDR3 has 15 amino acids. The CDR3, as DNA: TGCGCCAGCAGCCAAGTGGTGGGCTTCTCGGGAGAGCAGTTCTTC. Translation gives CASSQVVGFSGEQFF.

The genes are TRBV15 and TRBJ2-7; D uncertain. Trimming shortened V by 3 bases and J by 2 bases, and 14 bases separated the two germline ends. Germline V CDR1 and CDR2: LNHNV, YYDKDF (reference sequence). CDR3 length: 15 amino acids. CDR3 DNA sequence: TGTGCCACCAGCAGCGATCTCCTACCTACCTACGAGCAGTACTTC. Its translation is CATSSDLLPTYEQYF.

V usage is TRBV11-2 and J usage is TRBJ1-6; D gene ambiguous. The ends were cut back, 8 bases at V and 4 bases at J, with 12 bases in the middle. The CDR3 length is 14 residues. CDR1 is SGHAT, CDR2 FQNNGV, per germline. CDR3 nucleotide sequence: TGTGCCAGCTTACCGGGATCGTATAATTCACCCCTCCACTTT. Translation gives CASLPGSYNSPLHF.

The chain couples TRBV7-3 to TRBJ2-7; D gene uncertain. The germline V gene encodes CDR1 SGHTA and CDR2 FQGTGA. V lost 4 bases to trimming and J lost 5 bases, with 12 bases between them. This CDR3 has 13 amino acids. CDR3 DNA sequence: TGTGCCAGCAGCTCCCGCGCGAATGACGAGCAGTACTTC. As protein: CASSSRANDEQYF.

V and J are TRBV27 and TRBJ1-2, with D hard to call. CDR3 length: 16 amino acids. V was clipped by 7 bases and J by 5 bases, with 23 bases between them. CDR1 and CDR2 from the germline V gene are MNHEY and SMNVEV (reference sequence). The chain's CDR3 is CASTPGSGKGGYGYTF. The CDR3 DNA follows: TGTGCCAGCACCCCAGGAAGTGGAAAGGGAGGGTATGGCTACACCTTC.

The V call is TRBV30, the J call TRBJ2-1; TRBD2 aligns across 14 bases. Germline V gives CDR1 GTSNPN, CDR2 SVGIG (reference sequence). After removal of 0 bases from V and 7 bases from J, the junction contained 2 bases not matched to a gene. The CDR3 runs 15 residues. The CDR3 reads CAWSVGTSGSNEQFF. The CDR3 DNA sequence: TGTGCCTGGAGTGTCGGGACTAGCGGGAGTAATGAGCAGTTCTTC.

J is TRBJ1-5 and V is TRBV19; 9 nucleotides agree with TRBD1. Losses at the gene ends were 7 bases for V and 6 bases for J; bases not matched to a gene: 7. There are 14 residues in the CDR3. Germline V gene sequence: CDR1 LNHDA, CDR2 SQIVND (reference sequence). The CDR3 here is CASMATGGVQPQHF. The CDR3 DNA is TGTGCCAGTATGGCCACAGGGGGCGTTCAGCCCCAGCATTTT.

The V call is TRBV18, the J call TRBJ1-3; possibly TRBD1 for D (5 bases). V was clipped by 1 base and J by 8 bases, with 9 bases between them. Looked up from germline, CDR1 is KGHSH and CDR2 is LQKENI. This CDR3 spans 13 amino acids. CDR3 loop: CASSPRAGDTIYF. CDR3 nucleotides: TGTGCCAGCTCACCACGGGCGGGGGACACCATATATTTT.

The chain joins TRBV18 to TRBJ1-1; D possibly corresponds to TRBD1 (5 bases). Deletions cut 6 bases from V and 5 bases from J, with 19 bases between. Germline V gene data show CDR1 as KGHSH and CDR2 as LQKENI. The CDR3 totals 15 residues. The DNA of the CDR3 is TGTGCCAGCTCGGGGGACCCGGCGGGGTTTACTGAAGCTTTCTTT. Protein: CASSGDPAGFTEAFF.

The gene calls are TRBV3-1 (or the pseudogene TRBV3-2) and TRBJ2-5; TRBD2 aligns across 14 bases. In germline, CDR1 is LGHDT, CDR2 YNNKEL (reference sequence). This CDR3 has 16 residues. J lost 5 bases, V lost 1 base, and 3 bases had no gene match. The CDR3 reads CASSQGGLAGGETQYF. The CDR3 DNA reads TGTGCCAGCAGCCAAGGAGGACTAGCGGGAGGCGAGACCCAGTACTTC.